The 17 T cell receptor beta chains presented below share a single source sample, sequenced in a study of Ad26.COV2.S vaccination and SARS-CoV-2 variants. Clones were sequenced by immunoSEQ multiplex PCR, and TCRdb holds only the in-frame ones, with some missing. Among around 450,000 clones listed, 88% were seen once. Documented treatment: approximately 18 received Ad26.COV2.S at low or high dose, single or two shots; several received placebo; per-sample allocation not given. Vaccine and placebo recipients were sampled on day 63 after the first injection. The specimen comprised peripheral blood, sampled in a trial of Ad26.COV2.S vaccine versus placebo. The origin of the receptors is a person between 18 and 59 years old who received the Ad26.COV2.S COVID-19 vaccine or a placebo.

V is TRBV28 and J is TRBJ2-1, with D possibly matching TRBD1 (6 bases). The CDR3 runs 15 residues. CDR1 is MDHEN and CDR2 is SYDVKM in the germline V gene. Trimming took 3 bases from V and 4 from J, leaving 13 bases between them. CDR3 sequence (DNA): TGTGCCAGCAGTTTTTCAGGACAGTTATACAATGAGCAGTTCTTC. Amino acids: CASSFSGQLYNEQFF.

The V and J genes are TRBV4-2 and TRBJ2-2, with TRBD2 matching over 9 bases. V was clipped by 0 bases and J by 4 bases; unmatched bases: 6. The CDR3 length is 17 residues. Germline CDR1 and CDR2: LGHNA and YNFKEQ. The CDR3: CASSQESAGGLTGELFF. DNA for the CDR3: TGTGCCAGCAGCCAAGAATCGGCGGGGGGGCTCACCGGGGAGCTGTTTTTT.

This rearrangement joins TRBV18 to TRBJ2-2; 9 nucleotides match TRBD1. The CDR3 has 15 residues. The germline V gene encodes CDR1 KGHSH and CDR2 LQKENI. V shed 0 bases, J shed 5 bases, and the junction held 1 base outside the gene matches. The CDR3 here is CASSPPTGGTGELFF. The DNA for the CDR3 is TGTGCCAGCTCACCACCGACAGGGGGAACCGGGGAGCTGTTTTTT. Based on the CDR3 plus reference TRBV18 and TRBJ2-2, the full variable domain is NAGVMQNPRHLVRRRGQEARLRCSPMKGHSHVYWYRQLPEEGLKFMVYLQKENIIDESGMPKERFSAEFPKEGPSILRIQQVVRGDSAAYFCASSPPTGGTGELFFGEGSRLTVL.

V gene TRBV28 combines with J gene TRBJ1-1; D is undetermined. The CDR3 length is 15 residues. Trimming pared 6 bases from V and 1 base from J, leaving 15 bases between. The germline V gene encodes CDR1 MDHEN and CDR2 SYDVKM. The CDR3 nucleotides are TGTGCCAGCAGCCTACCCGTTGGCGGGAACACTGAAGCTTTCTTT. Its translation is CASSLPVGGNTEAFF.

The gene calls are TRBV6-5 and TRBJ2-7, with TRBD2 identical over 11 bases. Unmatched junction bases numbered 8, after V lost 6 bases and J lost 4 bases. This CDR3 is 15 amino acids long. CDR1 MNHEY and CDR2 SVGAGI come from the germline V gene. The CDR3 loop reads CASRVGLAGGYEQYF. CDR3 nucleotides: TGTGCCAGCAGAGTGGGGCTAGCGGGGGGATACGAGCAGTACTTC.

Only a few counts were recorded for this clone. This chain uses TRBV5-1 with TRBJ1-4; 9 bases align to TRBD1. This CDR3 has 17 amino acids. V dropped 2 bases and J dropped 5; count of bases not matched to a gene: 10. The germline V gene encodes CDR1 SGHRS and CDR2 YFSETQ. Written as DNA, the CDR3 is TGCGCCAGCAGCTTCGACAGGGGGGCAAAGGGGAATGAAAAACTGTTTTTT. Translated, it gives CASSFDRGAKGNEKLFF.

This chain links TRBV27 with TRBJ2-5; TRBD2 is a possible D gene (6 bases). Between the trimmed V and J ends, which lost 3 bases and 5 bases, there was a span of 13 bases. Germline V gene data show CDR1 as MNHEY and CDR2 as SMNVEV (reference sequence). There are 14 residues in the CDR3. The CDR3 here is CASSLPGVLETQYF. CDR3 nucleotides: TGTGCCAGCAGTTTGCCGGGGGTTTTGGAGACCCAGTACTTC.

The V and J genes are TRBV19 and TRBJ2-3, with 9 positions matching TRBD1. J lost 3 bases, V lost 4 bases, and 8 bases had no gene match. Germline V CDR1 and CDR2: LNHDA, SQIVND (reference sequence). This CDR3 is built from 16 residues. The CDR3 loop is CASSTTSGQGTDTQYF. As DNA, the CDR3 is TGTGCCAGTAGTACAACCTCGGGACAGGGTACAGATACGCAGTATTTT.

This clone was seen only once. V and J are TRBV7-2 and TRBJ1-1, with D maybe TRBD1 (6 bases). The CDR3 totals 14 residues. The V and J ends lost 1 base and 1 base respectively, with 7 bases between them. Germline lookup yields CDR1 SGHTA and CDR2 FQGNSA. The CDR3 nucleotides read TGTGCCAGCAGCTTAGGGGGGCAGAACACTGAAGCTTTCTTT. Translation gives CASSLGGQNTEAFF. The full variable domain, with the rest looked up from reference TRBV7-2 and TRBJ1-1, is GAGVSQSPSNKVTEKGKDVELRCDPISGHTALYWYRQSLGQGLEFLIYFQGNSAPDKSGLPSDRFSAERTGGSVSTLTIQRTQQEDSAVYLCASSLGGQNTEAFFGQGTRLTVV.

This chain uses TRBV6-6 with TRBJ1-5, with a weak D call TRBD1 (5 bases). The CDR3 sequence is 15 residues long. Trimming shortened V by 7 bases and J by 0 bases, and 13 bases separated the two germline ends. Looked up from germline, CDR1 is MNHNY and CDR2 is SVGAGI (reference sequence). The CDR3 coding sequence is TGTGCCAGCATAGGAGGGACCTTTAGCAATCAGCCCCAGCATTTT. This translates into CASIGGTFSNQPQHF.

For the CDR3, the DNA is TGTGCCAGCAGCATCAGACTAGCGGGGTTCACAGATACGCAGTATTTT. As protein: CASSIRLAGFTDTQYF. The rearrangement uses TRBV7-2 and TRBJ2-3, with TRBD2 identical over 11 bases. After removal of 5 bases from V and 2 bases from J, the junction contained 6 bases not matched to a gene. The CDR3 length is 16 residues. The V gene's germline CDR1 is SGHTA and CDR2 FQGNSA.

The CDR3 is CASSVDVAGLTDTQYF. CDR3 coding DNA: TGTGCCAGCAGCGTAGATGTAGCGGGACTCACAGATACGCAGTATTTT. V gene TRBV9 combines with J gene TRBJ2-3, with 8 bases matching TRBD2. The CDR3 runs to 16 residues. The germline gives CDR1 SGDLS, CDR2 YYNGEE. V was pared by 0 bases and J by 2 bases, with 5 bases of the junction left unmatched.

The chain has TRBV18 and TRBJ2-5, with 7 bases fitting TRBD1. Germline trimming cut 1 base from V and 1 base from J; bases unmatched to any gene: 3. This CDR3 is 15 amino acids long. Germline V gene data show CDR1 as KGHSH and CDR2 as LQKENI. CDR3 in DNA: TGTGCCAGCTCACCACGGCAGGGGGTCCAAGAGACCCAGTACTTC. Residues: CASSPRQGVQETQYF.

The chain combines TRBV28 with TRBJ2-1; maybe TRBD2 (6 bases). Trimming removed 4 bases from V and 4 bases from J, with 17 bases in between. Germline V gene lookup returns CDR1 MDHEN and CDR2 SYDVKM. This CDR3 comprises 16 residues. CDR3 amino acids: CASSSAGPDIYNEQFF. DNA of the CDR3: TGTGCCAGCAGTTCGGCGGGGCCAGATATATACAATGAGCAGTTCTTC.

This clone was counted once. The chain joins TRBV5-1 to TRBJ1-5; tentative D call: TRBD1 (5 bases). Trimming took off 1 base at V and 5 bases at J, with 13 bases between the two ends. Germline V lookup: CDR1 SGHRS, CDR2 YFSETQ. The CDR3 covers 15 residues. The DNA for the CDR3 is TGCGCCAGCAGCTTGAGCGGGATAGGGGATCAGCCCCAGCATTTT. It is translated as CASSLSGIGDQPQHF.

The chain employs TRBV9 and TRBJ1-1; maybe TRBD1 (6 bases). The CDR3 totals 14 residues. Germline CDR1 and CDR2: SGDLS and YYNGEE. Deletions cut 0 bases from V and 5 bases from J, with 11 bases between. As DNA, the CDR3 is TGTGCCAGCAGCGTAGAGGGGGAGAGGACTGAAGCTTTCTTT. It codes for CASSVEGERTEAFF.

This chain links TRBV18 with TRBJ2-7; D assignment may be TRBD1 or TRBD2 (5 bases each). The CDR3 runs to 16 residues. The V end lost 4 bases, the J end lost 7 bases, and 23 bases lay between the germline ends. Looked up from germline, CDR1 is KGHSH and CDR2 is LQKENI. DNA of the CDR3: TGTGCCAGCTCACAAACCGGGGCAGGGATGAATTCTGAGCAGTACTTC. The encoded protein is CASSQTGAGMNSEQYF. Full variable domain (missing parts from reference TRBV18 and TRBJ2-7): NAGVMQNPRHLVRRRGQEARLRCSPMKGHSHVYWYRQLPEEGLKFMVYLQKENIIDESGMPKERFSAEFPKEGPSILRIQQVVRGDSAAYFCASSQTGAGMNSEQYFGPGTRLTVT.